This T cell receptor (beta chain) was sequenced in a study of blood T cell repertoires in COVID-19. At the level of the study: Sites across the United States, Italy and Spain contributed samples from acute and convalescent COVID-19. PBMCs, B-cell-depleted T cells, or T cells provided the cDNA or gDNA that made up the material.

Sequencing used immunoSEQ multiplex PCR; TCRdb keeps in-frame clones, though not all of them. The repertoire includes about 88,000 clones, approximately 91% of them detected once, and about 2.9% sits in the top ten. The trim removed 6 bases at V and 0 bases at J, leaving 17 bases unmatched. The germline V gene encodes CDR1 SEHNR and CDR2 FQNEAQ (reference sequence). This CDR3 is 19 amino acids long. The chain carries TRBV7-9 and TRBJ1-1; 9 nucleotides line up with TRBD1. Input material: peripheral blood. The clonotype comes from a woman of 80 years or more with acute or convalescent COVID-19. For the CDR3, the DNA is TGTGCCAGCAGACTTGGAACTGGGACAGGGCTTCGGATGAACACTGAAGCTTTCTTT. Encoded protein: CASRLGTGTGLRMNTEAFF. The full variable domain, completed using reference TRBV7-9 and TRBJ1-1, is DTGVSQNPRHKITKRGQNVTFRCDPISEHNRLYWYRQTLGQGPEFLTYFQNEAQLEKSRLLSDRFSAERPKGSFSTLEIQRTEQGDSAMYLCASRLGTGTGLRMNTEAFFGQGTRLTVV.